These 14 T cell receptor beta chains share one sample of origin, sequenced in a study of tissue T cells after allogeneic stem cell transplantation. The protocol was immunoSEQ multiplex PCR, while the TCRdb copy is restricted to in-frame clones and leaves out a portion. The repertoire holds more than 4,500 clones, with approximately 52% as singletons. Time point reported: mouse harvest day 7 after allogeneic transplant. Each mouse received 10^7 T-cell-depleted marrow cells plus 10^6 splenic CD5+ T cells by tail vein. The sample taken for sequencing was gut tissue. The receptor source for this set is a female BALB/c mouse given C57BL/6 T cells with graft-versus-host disease after an allogeneic hematopoietic cell transplant.

This clone was picked up a small number of times. Mouse germline and gene names are used. CDR3 bases read: TGTGCCAGCGGACAGAACTCCGACTACACC. Amino acid sequence: CASGQNSDYT. The full CDR3 protein reads CASGQNSDYTF. V and J are TRBV26 and TRBJ1-2; maybe TRBD1 (6 bases). The read ends 1 residue shy of where the CDR3 ends; the end is completed using the germline J gene. Per germline, CDR1 KGHPV and CDR2 FQNQEV (reference sequence). The CDR3 is 11 residues long. The V end lost 8 bases, the J end lost 2 bases, and 6 bases lay between the germline ends.

Note on this clone: Gene names follow the mouse nomenclature. The read terminates 1 residue before the CDR3 end, so the remaining end is supplied by the germline J gene. The rearrangement joins TRBV29 to TRBJ1-2; possible D gene TRBD1, 6 bases. V dropped 0 bases and J dropped 0 bases, with 8 bases sitting between them. The CDR3 runs to 15 residues. Germline CDR1 and CDR2: MSHET and SYDVDS. CDR3 DNA, as far as it was read: TGTGCTAGCAGTTTATCTGAGGGGGCAAACTCCGACTACACC. Amino acid sequence: CASSLSEGANSDYT. The whole CDR3 is CASSLSEGANSDYTF. The whole variable domain, remainder taken from reference TRBV29 and TRBJ1-2, is DMKVTQMPRYLIKRMGENVLLECGQDMSHETMYWYRQDPGLGLQLIYISYDVDSNSEGDIPKGYRVSRKKREHFSLILDSAKTNQTSVYFCASSLSEGANSDYTFGSGTRLLVI.

This clone is termed large. Gene labels here are mouse ones. The read ends 1 residue early relative to the CDR3; the germline J gene fills the gap. This chain links TRBV16 with TRBJ2-7; D is unclear. Germline CDR1 reads SGHSA; CDR2 reads FRNQAP. Trimming took 1 base from V and 6 from J, leaving 10 bases between them. The CDR3 length is 13 residues. The CDR3 sequence is CASSLVPGSEQYF. Partial CDR3 DNA: TGTGCAAGCAGCTTAGTTCCGGGGTCTGAACAGTAC.

This clone appeared a few times. Genes and germline come from the mouse. The read falls 1 residue short of the CDR3 end, and the missing part is taken from the germline J gene. The V and J genes are TRBV23 and TRBJ1-5; TRBD1, the table's D call, was not compared with the DNA. The CDR3 is 14 residues long. Germline CDR1 reads KGHTA; CDR2 reads FQNQQP. Partial CDR3 DNA: TGCTCCAGCAGTCAACAGGGTTCCAACCAGGCTCCGCTT. It translates to CSSSQQGSNQAPL. The whole CDR3 reads CSSSQQGSNQAPLF.

With regard to this clone: The listed genes are named as in mouse. The read falls 1 residue short of the CDR3 end, and the missing part is taken from the germline J gene. The chain links TRBV23 to TRBJ2-7; TRBD2 is taken as the D call from the table, unchecked against the DNA. The length of the CDR3 is 13 residues. The germline V gene has CDR1 KGHTA and CDR2 FQNQQP. CDR3 sequence: CSSSQGGAYEQYF. Partial CDR3 DNA: TGCTCCAGCAGTCAAGGGGGGGCGTATGAACAGTAC.

Points on this clone: Gene names and germline match the mouse. The CDR3 end is not reached by the read, which stops 1 residue before it; the germline J gene fills it in. The chain employs TRBV19 and TRBJ2-5; TRBD2 matches 7 bases. This CDR3 is 13 amino acids long. Unmatched junction bases numbered 2, after V lost 2 bases and J lost 5 bases. The germline gives CDR1 FNHDT, CDR2 SITEND (reference sequence). Here the CDR3 reads CASSMAGGDTQYF. The sequenced CDR3 bases are TGTGCCAGCAGTATGGCTGGGGGAGACACCCAGTAC.

This clone was observed once. Gene labels here are mouse ones. Read data end 1 residue before the CDR3 end; the end is taken from the germline J gene. The chain is built from TRBV4 and TRBJ2-4, with a weak D call TRBD1 (5 bases). Per germline, CDR1 LGHDT and CDR2 YNNKQL (reference sequence). Trimming pared 3 bases from V and 4 bases from J, leaving 5 bases between. CDR3 length equals 12 residues. CDR3 loop: CASSYRENTLYF. CDR3 bases read: TGTGCCAGCAGCTACAGGGAAAACACCTTGTAC. Complete variable domain (other parts from reference TRBV4 and TRBJ2-4): ETAVFQTPNYHVTQVGNEVSFNCKQTLGHDTMYWYKQDSKKLLKIMFSYNNKQLIVNETVPRRFSPQSSDKAHLNLRIKSVEPEDSAVYLCASSYRENTLYFGAGTRLSVL.

This clone came up a few times. Mouse names are used for the genes. With the read ending 1 residue before the CDR3 end, the germline J gene is used to fill in that end. The chain has TRBV26 and TRBJ1-6; D ambiguous. TRBJ1-6 is designated an ORF whose function remains uncertain. The V and J ends lost 0 bases and 4 bases respectively, with 1 base between them. Germline CDR1 KGHPV, CDR2 FQNQEV (reference sequence). CDR3 length equals 13 residues. The covered CDR3 bases are TGTGCCAGCAGTCTGTCGTATAATTCGCCCCTCTAC. It translates to CASSLSYNSPLY. The CDR3 in its entirety is CASSLSYNSPLYF.

As for this clone: Gene names denote mouse genes. The read finishes 1 residue shy of the CDR3 end, and the germline J gene is used to complete it. J is TRBJ2-3 and V is TRBV13-1; 8 nucleotides align to TRBD2. The germline V gene encodes CDR1 NSHNY and CDR2 SYGAGN. The CDR3 is 14 amino acids. With V trimmed by 3 bases and J by 3 bases, 3 bases remained unmatched. The covered CDR3 bases are TGTGCCAGCAGTGGCCCTGGGGGGGCAGAAACGCTGTAT. Protein: CASSGPGGAETLY. The full-length CDR3 reads as CASSGPGGAETLYF.

Concerning this clone: Mouse germline and gene names are used. The read terminates 1 residue before the CDR3 end, so the remaining end is supplied by the germline J gene. The chain couples TRBV26 to TRBJ1-2; D not resolved. Trimming removed 3 bases at V and 4 bases at J, with 6 bases between. Germline V gene lookup returns CDR1 KGHPV and CDR2 FQNQEV (reference sequence). This CDR3 spans 12 amino acids. Incomplete CDR3 DNA: TGTGCCAGCAGTCTAGAGGGCTCCGACTACACC. Protein product: CASSLEGSDYT. The full CDR3 sequence reads CASSLEGSDYTF.

With regard to this clone: Gene and germline names: mouse. CDR3 loop: CTCSADQNSGNTLYF. The CDR3 bases that were read are TGCACCTGCAGTGCAGATCAGAATTCTGGAAATACGCTCTAT. This chain connects TRBV1 to TRBJ1-3; D is uncertain. Read sequence stops 1 residue before the CDR3 end, and the germline J gene provides the missing end. Germline CDR1 is NSQYPW and CDR2 is LRSPGD (reference sequence). The CDR3 length is 15 residues. Trimming removed 0 bases at V and 0 bases at J, with 6 bases between.

Regarding this clone: The gene names here belong to mouse. With the read ending 1 residue before the CDR3 end, the germline J gene is used to fill in that end. The chain has TRBV13-1 and TRBJ1-2; tentatively, D is TRBD1 (6 bases). Per the germline V gene, CDR1 is NSHNY and CDR2 is SYGAGN. The CDR3 spans 15 residues. Trimming took off 1 base at V and 1 base at J, with 11 bases between the two ends. The DNA read from the CDR3 is TGTGCCAGCAGTGATTCAGGGGCCCTAAACTCCGACTACACC. Its translation is CASSDSGALNSDYT. In full, the CDR3 is CASSDSGALNSDYTF.

Judged by abundance, this clone is medium-sized (0.01 to 0.1%). Germline and genes: mouse. Partial CDR3 DNA: TGTGCTAGCAGCTACAGGGGAGATGAACAGTAC. As protein: CASSYRGDEQY. The complete CDR3 sequence is CASSYRGDEQYF. The chain employs TRBV29 and TRBJ2-7; TRBD1 matches at 7 bases. From the germline J gene comes the end of the CDR3, since the read stops 1 residue before it. This CDR3 has 12 amino acids. Germline V lookup: CDR1 MSHET, CDR2 SYDVDS. Trimming removed 6 bases from V and 5 bases from J; junction bases left unmatched: 4.

In its sample, this clone was seen a few times. Mouse gene names apply. The read falls 1 residue short of the CDR3 end, and the missing part is taken from the germline J gene. The chain has TRBV13-2 and TRBJ1-3; D is possibly TRBD1 (5 bases). Germline V gives CDR1 NNHNN, CDR2 SYGAGS (reference sequence). With 1 base removed from V and 3 bases from J, the gap between germline ends came to 8 bases. This CDR3 has 14 residues. The CDR3 region is CASGDRGVGNTLYF. The part of the CDR3 DNA that was read is TGTGCCAGCGGTGATAGAGGGGTTGGAAATACGCTCTAT.